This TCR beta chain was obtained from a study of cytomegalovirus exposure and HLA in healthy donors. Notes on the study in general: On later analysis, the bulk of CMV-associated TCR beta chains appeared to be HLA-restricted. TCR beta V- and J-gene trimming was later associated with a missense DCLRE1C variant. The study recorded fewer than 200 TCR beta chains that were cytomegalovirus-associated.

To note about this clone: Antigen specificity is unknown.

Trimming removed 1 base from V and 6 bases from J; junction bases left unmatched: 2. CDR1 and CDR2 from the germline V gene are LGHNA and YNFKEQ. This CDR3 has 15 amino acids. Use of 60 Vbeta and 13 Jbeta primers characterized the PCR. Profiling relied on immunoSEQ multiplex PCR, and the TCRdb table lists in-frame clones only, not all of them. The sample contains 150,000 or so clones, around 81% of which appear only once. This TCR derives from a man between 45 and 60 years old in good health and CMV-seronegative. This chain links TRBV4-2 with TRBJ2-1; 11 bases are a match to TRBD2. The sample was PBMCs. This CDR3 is CASSQGGLAGNEQFF. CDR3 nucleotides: TGTGCCAGCAGCCAAGGAGGACTAGCGGGCAATGAGCAGTTCTTC.